These 5 T cell receptor beta chains were sequenced from one sample in a study of cytomegalovirus exposure and HLA in healthy donors. With 60 Vbeta and 13 Jbeta primers, the PCR was carried out. The table came from immunoSEQ multiplex PCR; TCRdb's copy has only in-frame clones and leaves some out. Of roughly 200,000 clones in the sample, 85% were seen once. Sequenced sample: PBMCs. The source is a woman in her fifties or sixties in good health and CMV-seronegative.

The genes are TRBV11-2 and TRBJ1-1; no definite D call. The CDR3 covers 11 residues. Per germline, CDR1 SGHAT and CDR2 FQNNGV. The germline V and J ends were trimmed by 7 bases and 0 bases, with 3 bases remaining between them. The DNA for the CDR3 is TGTGCCAGCACCTTGAACACTGAAGCTTTCTTT. Translated, it gives CASTLNTEAFF.

V is TRBV6-1 and J is TRBJ1-2, with D tentatively TRBD1 (5 bases). The CDR3 has 13 residues. The germline CDR1 and CDR2 sequences are MNHNS and SASEGT. Trimming pared 7 bases from V and 8 bases from J, leaving 17 bases between. CDR3 protein: CASMPWGDGGYTF. In DNA, the CDR3 is TGTGCCAGCATGCCTTGGGGGGACGGCGGCTACACCTTC.

This clone was counted a single time. The genes are TRBV7-3 and TRBJ1-1; D is ambiguous. Per germline, CDR1 SGHTA and CDR2 FQGTGA. The CDR3 consists of 14 residues. Trimming stripped 1 base from V and 1 base from J, with 7 bases between. The CDR3 nucleotides read TGTGCCAGCAGCTTAATGGGGAGGAACACTGAAGCTTTCTTT. As protein: CASSLMGRNTEAFF. Looking up the rest from reference TRBV7-3 and TRBJ1-1 gives the full variable domain: GAGVSQTPSNKVTEKGKYVELRCDPISGHTALYWYRQSLGQGPEFLIYFQGTGAADDSGLPNDRFFAVRPEGSVSTLKIQRTERGDSAVYLCASSLMGRNTEAFFGQGTRLTVV.

This sequence joins TRBV7-3 and TRBJ2-3; 8 bases are a match to TRBD2. V was pared by 4 bases and J by 4 bases, with 10 bases of the junction left unmatched. Germline V CDR1 and CDR2: SGHTA, FQGTGA. The CDR3 totals 16 residues. In DNA form, the CDR3 reads TGTGCCAGCAGCTGGGGGGGAGCGGGGGAAGCAGATACGCAGTATTTT. This sequence encodes CASSWGGAGEADTQYF.

The V and J genes are TRBV4-1 and TRBJ2-7; D call uncertain. The germline V gene encodes CDR1 MGHRA and CDR2 YSYEKL. Deletions cut 0 bases from V and 0 bases from J, with 6 bases between. The CDR3 has 14 residues. This CDR3 is CASSQDLASYEQYF. The CDR3 DNA sequence: TGCGCCAGCAGCCAAGATCTGGCCTCCTACGAGCAGTACTTC.